The 22 T cell receptor beta chains below were found in one sample sequenced in a study of human T cells and chemical hapten exposure. Using its own MiXCR run on the RACE reads, TCRdb lists one record per CDR3 protein. The sample lists 140,000 or so distinct CDR3 sequences; around 11% were seen once. As for time point: patch test 2, 6 weeks after DPC sensitization. Treatment reported: therapeutic diphenylcyclopropenone sensitization with weekly scalp DPC. The material was whole blood, obtained in connection with sensitization to the hapten diphenylcyclopropenone (DPC). These receptors came from a woman aged 45 to 65 with alopecia areata. Some clones in this sample may be carry-over from other donors' samples.

This clonotype has more than one count but fewer than ten. The chain is built from TRBV4-1 and TRBJ2-7; tentatively, D is TRBD1 or TRBD2 (5 bases each). This CDR3 spans 14 amino acids. Per the germline V gene, CDR1 is MGHRA and CDR2 is YSYEKL. Trimming pared 1 base from V and 5 bases from J, leaving 12 bases between. CDR3 coding DNA: TGCGCCAGCAGCCAAGGGAGGACACAGCACGAGCAGTACTTC. It is translated as CASSQGRTQHEQYF.

This chain joins TRBV2 and TRBJ1-4, with D possibly TRBD1 on 6 matching bases. The CDR3 is 15 amino acids. V was clipped by 2 bases and J by 8 bases, with 15 bases between them. Germline V gives CDR1 SNHLY, CDR2 FYNNEI. The CDR3 coding sequence is TGTGCCAGCAGTGAACAGGTGGGGGCCGGGGAAAAACTGTTTTTT. It yields the protein CASSEQVGAGEKLFF. Based on the CDR3 plus reference TRBV2 and TRBJ1-4, the full variable domain is EPEVTQTPSHQVTQMGQEVILRCVPISNHLYFYWYRQILGQKVEFLVSFYNNEISEKSEIFDDQFSVERPDGSNFTLKIRSTKLEDSAMYFCASSEQVGAGEKLFFGSGTQLSVL.

The chain couples TRBV10-3 to TRBJ2-7; TRBD2 matches 8 bases. Trimming took 3 bases from V and 5 from J; bases not matched to a gene: 21. Germline CDR1 is ENHRY and CDR2 is SYGVKD. The CDR3 contains 19 residues. The CDR3 loop is CAISEASQAGVRKGDEQYF. Here the CDR3 DNA reads TGTGCCATCAGTGAAGCCTCCCAAGCGGGAGTTAGGAAGGGCGACGAGCAGTACTTC.

This clonotype was seen only a few times. The rearrangement uses TRBV6-6 and TRBJ2-3, with 12 bases fitting TRBD2. Trimming took 6 bases from V and 6 from J; bases not matched to a gene: 4. This CDR3 region has 14 residues. The V gene's germline CDR1 is MNHNY and CDR2 SVGAGI (reference sequence). The CDR3: CASSSTSGSDTQYF. The CDR3, as DNA: TGTGCCAGCAGCTCGACTAGCGGGAGCGATACGCAGTATTTT.

CDR3: CASSLEGGQPQHF. CDR3 sequence (DNA): TGCGCCAGCAGCTTGGAAGGAGGTCAGCCCCAGCATTTT. The rearrangement links TRBV5-1 to TRBJ1-5; no reliable D call. The CDR3 runs to 13 residues. The germline V gene has CDR1 SGHRS and CDR2 YFSETQ. V was trimmed by 0 bases and J by 6 bases, leaving 7 bases between them.

A few counts support this clonotype. V is TRBV4-3 and J is TRBJ2-1; D is possibly TRBD2 (5 bases). This CDR3 has 17 residues. The V gene's germline CDR1 is LGHNA and CDR2 YSLEER. Deletions cut 0 bases from V and 5 bases from J, with 17 bases between. This CDR3 is CASSQDLRITGNNEQFF. CDR3 DNA sequence: TGCGCCAGCAGCCAAGACCTAAGGATAACGGGAAACAATGAGCAGTTCTTC.

This chain connects TRBV11-2 to TRBJ2-7, with a weak D call TRBD1 (5 bases). CDR1 SGHAT and CDR2 FQNNGV come from the germline V gene. V lost 4 bases, J lost 0 bases, and 10 bases lay in between. The CDR3 runs to 14 residues. For the CDR3, the DNA is TGTGCCAGCAGCTCGCAGGGCATCTCCTACGAGCAGTACTTC. It yields the protein CASSSQGISYEQYF.

This clonotype was detected a few times. This chain connects TRBV7-8 to TRBJ2-7, with 7 positions matching TRBD1. Germline assignment: CDR1 SGHVS and CDR2 FQNEAQ. The CDR3 sequence is 14 residues long. V lost 6 bases, J lost 0 bases, and 5 bases stayed unmatched. CDR3 sequence reads: CASREGGLSYEQYF. The CDR3 region has the DNA TGTGCCAGCAGGGAAGGGGGCCTCTCCTACGAGCAGTACTTC. The full variable domain, completed using reference TRBV7-8 and TRBJ2-7, is GAGVSQSPRYKVAKRGQDVALRCDPISGHVSLFWYQQALGQGPEFLTYFQNEAQLDKSGLPSDRFFAERPEGSVSTLKIQRTQQEDSAVYLCASREGGLSYEQYFGPGTRLTVT.

This clonotype was detected only a few times. This chain connects TRBV19 to TRBJ2-1, with 10 bases identical to TRBD2. V lost 1 base, J lost 5 bases, and 8 bases stayed unmatched. The CDR3 has 17 residues. Germline CDR1 reads LNHDA; CDR2 reads SQIVND (reference sequence). CDR3 sequence reads: CASSIVAGGLLNNEQFF. Written as DNA, the CDR3 is TGTGCCAGTAGTATAGTAGCGGGAGGACTCCTTAACAATGAGCAGTTCTTC.

This clonotype was found many times. The gene calls are TRBV7-9 and TRBJ2-7; 8 nucleotides match TRBD2. The length of the CDR3 is 14 residues. CDR1 and CDR2 (germline): SEHNR, FQNEAQ (reference sequence). V gave up 1 base and J gave up 3 bases; unmatched junction bases: 2. The CDR3 DNA sequence: TGTGCCAGCAGCTTAGGGACTAGCAGCTACGAGCAGTACTTC. It yields the protein CASSLGTSSYEQYF. The whole variable domain, remainder taken from reference TRBV7-9 and TRBJ2-7, is DTGVSQNPRHKITKRGQNVTFRCDPISEHNRLYWYRQTLGQGPEFLTYFQNEAQLEKSRLLSDRFSAERPKGSFSTLEIQRTEQGDSAMYLCASSLGTSSYEQYFGPGTRLTVT.

This clonotype showed up many times. The chain is built from TRBV2 and TRBJ2-3; D remains ambiguous. The V end lost 1 base, the J end lost 5 bases, and 1 base lay between the germline ends. CDR1 is SNHLY, CDR2 FYNNEI, per germline. The CDR3 spans 11 residues. The CDR3 sequence: CASSEEDTQYF. In DNA, the CDR3 is TGTGCCAGCAGTGAAGAAGATACGCAGTATTTT.

This clonotype was recorded a few times. The chain uses TRBV7-6 and TRBJ1-6; no reliable D call. The CDR3 is 12 amino acids. V lost 6 bases and J lost 11, with 11 bases in between. CDR1 is SGHVS and CDR2 is FNYEAQ in the germline V gene. CDR3 DNA: TGTGCCAGCAGGAAAGCGGGGACACCCCTCCACTTT. This sequence encodes CASRKAGTPLHF. The whole variable domain, remainder taken from reference TRBV7-6 and TRBJ1-6, is GAGVSQSPRYKVTKRGQDVALRCDPISGHVSLYWYRQALGQGPEFLTYFNYEAQQDKSGLPNDRFSAERPEGSISTLTIQRTEQRDSAMYRCASRKAGTPLHFGNGTRLTVT.

This clonotype came up a few times. V usage is TRBV5-5 and J usage is TRBJ2-1; D remains ambiguous. The length of the CDR3 is 16 residues. Germline assignment: CDR1 SGHKS and CDR2 YYEKEE (reference sequence). V lost 0 bases and J 5 bases, leaving 15 bases between the germline ends. CDR3 residues: CASSLAPPAGNNEQFF. The CDR3 nucleotides read TGTGCCAGCAGCTTGGCCCCCCCCGCAGGAAACAATGAGCAGTTCTTC.

The J gene is TRBJ2-7, the V gene TRBV20-1, with TRBD2 as a possible D gene (7 bases). Germline V gene sequence: CDR1 DFQATT, CDR2 SNEGSKA (reference sequence). V lost 5 bases, J lost 3 bases, and 20 bases lay in between. The CDR3 covers 15 residues. CDR3 protein: CSAGGGGGGNYEQYF. CDR3 nucleotides: TGCAGTGCTGGTGGAGGGGGGGGAGGAAACTACGAGCAGTACTTC.

This clonotype has at least ten counts. This chain links TRBV9 with TRBJ2-7, with D unclear. The germline V and J ends were trimmed by 0 bases and 1 base, with 5 bases remaining between them. The CDR3 has 13 residues. Germline CDR1 reads SGDLS; CDR2 reads YYNGEE. The CDR3 sequence is CASSVGYSYEQYF. DNA of the CDR3: TGTGCCAGCAGCGTAGGATATTCCTACGAGCAGTACTTC.

V is TRBV20-1 and J is TRBJ2-7, with 8 bases fitting TRBD2. V gave up 6 bases and J gave up 2 bases; unmatched junction bases: 18. This CDR3 is built from 17 residues. Per the germline V gene, CDR1 is DFQATT and CDR2 is SNEGSKA (reference sequence). The CDR3, as DNA: TGCAGTGCCCTAATCTCCCTGTCTAGCGGGTTCACCTACGAGCAGTACTTC. Amino acid sequence: CSALISLSSGFTYEQYF.

The rearrangement joins TRBV4-1 to TRBJ1-1, with 10 bases fitting TRBD1. The germline gives CDR1 MGHRA, CDR2 YSYEKL. The CDR3 totals 15 residues. V shed 4 bases, J shed 5 bases, and the junction held 7 bases outside the gene matches. The chain's CDR3 is CASSPLDRGNTEAFF. The CDR3 DNA reads TGCGCCAGCAGCCCCCTGGACAGGGGGAATACTGAAGCTTTCTTT.

This clonotype has only a few counts. The chain uses TRBV29-1 and TRBJ2-7; 9 nucleotides align to TRBD2. The CDR3 covers 14 residues. Germline-derived CDR1 and CDR2 are SQVTM and ANQGSEA. J gave up 5 bases and V 7 bases, and 12 bases lay outside the gene matches. The CDR3 loop reads CSARLTLAGDEQYF. CDR3 nucleotide sequence: TGCAGCGCCAGGCTAACTTTAGCGGGAGACGAGCAGTACTTC.

There are a few counts of this clonotype. The rearrangement links TRBV20-1 to TRBJ1-1; D call uncertain. This CDR3 has 12 residues. Trimming took off 6 bases at V and 0 bases at J, with 8 bases between the two ends. The germline gives CDR1 DFQATT, CDR2 SNEGSKA (reference sequence). The CDR3, as DNA: TGCAGTGCCGGACGGATGAACACTGAAGCTTTCTTT. This codes for CSAGRMNTEAFF.

The sample holds a few counts of this clonotype. This chain links TRBV7-3 with TRBJ2-1; D might be TRBD2 (6 bases). Trimming shortened V by 1 base and J by 11 bases, and 15 bases separated the two germline ends. Germline V gene data show CDR1 as SGHTA and CDR2 as FQGTGA. CDR3 length: 14 residues. The CDR3 nucleotides are TGTGCCAGCAGCTTAAAGGGGAGCGGGTCAAAGCAGTTCTTC. Translating it yields CASSLKGSGSKQFF.

This clonotype was counted ten times or more. The chain joins TRBV27 to TRBJ1-5, with D possibly being TRBD1 (5 bases). The ends were cut back, 4 bases at V and 9 bases at J, with 13 bases in the middle. The germline CDR1 and CDR2 sequences are MNHEY and SMNVEV (reference sequence). The CDR3 covers 13 residues. The CDR3 DNA follows: TGTGCCAGCAGTTCAGGGCCGAGTTTGCCCCAGCATTTT. Protein: CASSSGPSLPQHF.

V usage is TRBV20-1 and J usage is TRBJ2-1; 8 nucleotides align to TRBD1. This CDR3 region has 14 residues. Germline V gives CDR1 DFQATT, CDR2 SNEGSKA (reference sequence). The J segment lost 4 bases and the V segment lost 6 bases, leaving 8 bases of the junction unmatched. CDR3 residues: CSALRQGPYNEQFF. CDR3 in DNA: TGCAGTGCCCTTCGACAGGGGCCATACAATGAGCAGTTCTTC.